Sequencing of this TCR beta chain was carried out in a study of T cells in Graves' hyperthyroidism and ophthalmopathy. General study points: Classification by a 13 V-J model distinguished ophthalmopathy from stable hyperthyroidism. Model predictions of ophthalmopathy came a median around 6.5 months before onset.

Individuals with ophthalmopathy presented a Clinical Activity Score of at least 3, a NOSPECS grade of at least 4 and a duration under 3 months. In its sample, this clonotype was seen a few times. Its antigen remains unknown. The CDR3 is made up of 14 amino acids. Germline V gene data show CDR1 as SEHNR and CDR2 as FQNEAQ (reference sequence). V shed 5 bases and J 3 bases; nucleotides not matched to a gene: 7. Authors of the study amplified TCR beta CDR3 regions from RNA transcripts. TCR CDR3 regions were first amplified by RT-PCR with HTBI primers. From the multiplex PCR reads, TCRdb called clonotypes with MiXCR, one entry per CDR3 protein. The sample records 450,000 to 550,000 distinct CDR3 sequences, less than 25% being singletons.

The sequenced material came from blood. This rearrangement joins TRBV7-9 to TRBJ2-7, with 7 nucleotides matching TRBD2. The sequence derives from a woman in her twenties or thirties with Graves' ophthalmopathy. CDR3 protein: CASSAGTNFYEQYF. CDR3 bases: TGTGCCAGCAGCGCAGGGACTAACTTCTACGAGCAGTACTTC.